A single sample is the source of the 21 T cell receptor beta chains below, sequenced in a study of T cells in Graves' hyperthyroidism and ophthalmopathy. The source material, RNA transcripts, was used to amplify TCR beta CDR3 regions. HTBI primers were used for first-round RT-PCR of the TCR CDR3. Using its own MiXCR run on the multiplex PCR reads, TCRdb lists one record per CDR3 protein. The sample lists around 600,000 distinct CDR3 sequences, 14% occurring once. The sequenced sample consisted of blood. The receptors originated from a woman between 18 and 29 years old with Graves' ophthalmopathy.

The sample holds a few counts of this clonotype. The chain couples TRBV27 to TRBJ2-5; D is possibly TRBD2 (6 bases). Looked up from germline, CDR1 is MNHEY and CDR2 is SMNVEV (reference sequence). V was clipped by 4 bases and J by 5 bases, with 14 bases between them. CDR3 length: 14 residues. The CDR3 nucleotides read TGTGCCAGCAGTTGGGGGGATCGTAAGGAGACCCAGTACTTC. Translation: CASSWGDRKETQYF.

This clonotype showed up many times. This chain connects TRBV4-2 to TRBJ2-7, with D possibly TRBD1 on 6 matching bases. The CDR3 is 14 residues long. V lost 3 bases, J lost 3 bases, and 12 bases lay in between. The germline CDR1 and CDR2 sequences are LGHNA and YNFKEQ. CDR3 loop: CASSQAGVVYEQYF. Written as DNA, the CDR3 is TGTGCCAGCAGCCAGGCAGGGGTAGTCTACGAGCAGTACTTC.

This clonotype has ten or more counts. The chain links TRBV7-8 to TRBJ1-2; no reliable D call. The length of the CDR3 is 16 residues. Between the trimmed V and J ends, which lost 5 bases and 4 bases, there was a span of 20 bases. Germline-derived CDR1 and CDR2 are SGHVS and FQNEAQ. In DNA form, the CDR3 reads TGTGCCAGCAGCGCCTCCTCGGGAAGCAACAGCTATGGCTACACCTTC. Amino acid sequence: CASSASSGSNSYGYTF.

In its sample, this clonotype was seen many times. The rearrangement uses TRBV12-5 and TRBJ2-7, with a possible D match to TRBD2 (6 bases). Trimming cost V 0 bases and J 5 bases, with 17 bases left between them. Germline CDR1 reads LGHNT; CDR2 reads FRNRAP. This CDR3 has 16 amino acids. In DNA, the CDR3 is TGTGCTAGTGGTTTGGTAGGAGGGAAAAGCGCCCACGAGCAGTACTTC. It specifies CASGLVGGKSAHEQYF.

Written as DNA, the CDR3 is TGTGCCAGCCTCAACAGGGAGCAAGATGAAAAACTGTTTTTT. Translated, it gives CASLNREQDEKLFF. V gene TRBV11-2 combines with J gene TRBJ1-4, with D perhaps matching TRBD1 (6 bases). Germline assignment: CDR1 SGHAT and CDR2 FQNNGV. The CDR3 contains 14 residues. V lost 8 bases, J lost 6 bases, and 16 bases lay in between.

The chain joins TRBV24-1 to TRBJ2-2; 10 bases align to TRBD1. The trim removed 4 bases at V and 6 bases at J, leaving 7 bases unmatched. Germline CDR1 reads KGHDR; CDR2 reads SFDVKD. The CDR3 has 16 amino acids. This CDR3 reads CATSDTDRGAAGELFF. CDR3 bases: TGTGCCACCAGTGACACGGACAGGGGGGCGGCCGGGGAGCTGTTTTTT.

Only one count was recorded for this clonotype. This chain joins TRBV6-1 and TRBJ2-7; 16 bases match TRBD2. CDR3 length equals 16 residues. The V segment lost 4 bases and the J segment 7 bases; nucleotides outside the gene matches: 7. Germline V gene data show CDR1 as MNHNS and CDR2 as SASEGT. Here the CDR3 DNA reads TGTGCCAGCAGTGTACTGGGACTAGCGGGAGGGCCGGAGCAGTACTTC. Protein product: CASSVLGLAGGPEQYF.

This clonotype was counted at least ten times. The V call is TRBV18, the J call TRBJ2-3; D not certain. This CDR3 has 16 amino acids. Per the germline V gene, CDR1 is KGHSH and CDR2 is LQKENI. V gave up 0 bases and J gave up 6 bases, with 16 bases separating them. The CDR3 nucleotides read TGTGCCAGCTCACCACCATGGGCCCCGGTGGGTGATACGCAGTATTTT. It yields the protein CASSPPWAPVGDTQYF.

This clonotype was detected ten times or more. This chain connects TRBV28 to TRBJ2-1; no reliable D call. The CDR3 loop spans 14 amino acids. Trimming shortened V by 6 bases and J by 2 bases, and 11 bases separated the two germline ends. Per germline, CDR1 MDHEN and CDR2 SYDVKM. The CDR3, as DNA: TGTGCCAGCAGAGGAAACAAGCCCTACAATGAGCAGTTCTTC. Translating gives CASRGNKPYNEQFF.

This clonotype was counted ten times or more. The CDR3 is CASSFQASGINTGELFF. The DNA of the CDR3 is TGTGCCAGCAGCTTTCAAGCTAGCGGGATTAACACCGGGGAGCTGTTTTTT. The chain has TRBV13 and TRBJ2-2; 9 bases are a match to TRBD2. The CDR3 has 17 residues. Germline V gives CDR1 PRHDT, CDR2 FYEKMQ (reference sequence). V dropped 3 bases and J dropped 2; count of bases not matched to a gene: 7. The full variable domain, in which reference TRBV13 and TRBJ2-2 provide the parts outside the CDR3, is AAGVIQSPRHLIKEKRETATLKCYPIPRHDTVYWYQQGPGQDPQFLISFYEKMQSDKGSIPDRFSAQQFSDYHSELNMSSLELGDSALYFCASSFQASGINTGELFFGEGSRLTVL.

On this clonotype itself: Being one base from a much bigger clone, this may be a read error. The CDR3 end shows no conserved phenylalanine or tryptophan, and so a read error is likely. This sequence joins TRBV29-1 and TRBJ1-2; unclear D gene. From germline, CDR1 is SQVTM and CDR2 ANQGSEA. Trimming removed 4 bases from V and 6 bases from J, with 18 bases in between. The CDR3 sequence is 14 residues long. In DNA, the CDR3 is TGCAGCGTTGTGCCGACACTCCCTTCTGATGGCTACACCCTC. It is translated as CSVVPTLPSDGYTL.

Ten or more counts support this clonotype. This sequence joins TRBV30 and TRBJ2-7, with TRBD2 identical over 9 bases. The CDR3 spans 13 residues. With V trimmed by 8 bases and J by 1 base, 6 bases remained unmatched. The germline V gene encodes CDR1 GTSNPN and CDR2 SVGIG (reference sequence). The CDR3 protein is CAVGTSRSYEQYF. In DNA, the CDR3 is TGTGCCGTTGGGACTAGCCGTTCCTACGAGCAGTACTTC.

This clonotype occurred many times. V and J are TRBV27 and TRBJ2-7; 10 bases match TRBD2. Germline V lookup: CDR1 MNHEY, CDR2 SMNVEV (reference sequence). The V gene end was trimmed by 2 bases and the J gene end by 2 bases; junction bases not matched to a gene: 6. The CDR3 totals 16 residues. The CDR3 DNA is TGTGCCAGCAGTTTAGTCCCAGCGGGAGGGGCCTACGAGCAGTACTTC. Protein sequence: CASSLVPAGGAYEQYF.

This clonotype has a count of ten or more. The V gene is TRBV12-3 or TRBV12-4, the J gene TRBJ2-6, with no clear D. V was clipped by 6 bases and J by 0 bases, with 9 bases between them. The length of the CDR3 is 15 residues. The CDR3 nucleotides read TGTGCCAGCAGAGAACAGAGCTCTGGGGCCAACGTCCTGACTTTC. It encodes CASREQSSGANVLTF.

J is TRBJ2-7 and V is TRBV24-1; perhaps TRBD1 as D (6 bases). V lost 2 bases to trimming and J lost 5 bases, with 21 bases between them. Looked up from germline, CDR1 is KGHDR and CDR2 is SFDVKD. CDR3 length equals 17 residues. CDR3 nucleotides: TGTGCCACCAGTGATTCCGCCCATTCAGGGGAGTCGGACGAGCAGTACTTC. It encodes CATSDSAHSGESDEQYF.

This clonotype came up many times. This chain links TRBV6-5 with TRBJ2-1; TRBD2 matches at 8 bases. V lost 2 bases to trimming and J lost 2 bases; unmatched junction nucleotides: 5. Germline V gene lookup returns CDR1 MNHEY and CDR2 SVGAGI. This CDR3 comprises 16 residues. The CDR3, as DNA: TGTGCCAGCAGTTACATTAGGACTAGCCCCTACAATGAGCAGTTCTTC. It codes for CASSYIRTSPYNEQFF.

The CDR3 DNA reads TGTGCCTGGAGTAGATGGACTAGCAGAGGCAACACCGGGGAGCTGTTTTTT. It yields the protein CAWSRWTSRGNTGELFF. V gene TRBV30 combines with J gene TRBJ2-2, with 8 bases fitting TRBD2. In germline, CDR1 is GTSNPN, CDR2 SVGIG (reference sequence). V lost 2 bases to trimming and J lost 2 bases; unmatched junction nucleotides: 10. The CDR3 spans 17 residues.

This clonotype was seen at least ten times. The chain recombines TRBV13 with TRBJ1-1, with 11 bases identical to TRBD1. CDR1 is PRHDT and CDR2 is FYEKMQ in the germline V gene (reference sequence). This CDR3 is built from 16 residues. J lost 4 bases, V lost 5 bases, and 9 bases had no gene match. The CDR3, as DNA: TGTGCCAGCAGCCCTCCGGGGGGACAGGGGGTCACTGAAGCTTTCTTT. As protein: CASSPPGGQGVTEAFF. Complete variable domain (other parts from reference TRBV13 and TRBJ1-1): AAGVIQSPRHLIKEKRETATLKCYPIPRHDTVYWYQQGPGQDPQFLISFYEKMQSDKGSIPDRFSAQQFSDYHSELNMSSLELGDSALYFCASSPPGGQGVTEAFFGQGTRLTVV.

This clonotype was picked up a small number of times. The V gene is TRBV6-5, the J gene TRBJ1-1; D is unresolved. There are 15 residues in the CDR3. Trimming removed 0 bases from V and 0 bases from J, with 8 bases in between. Germline loops: CDR1 MNHEY, CDR2 SVGAGI. For the CDR3, the DNA is TGTGCCAGCAGTTACTCGGGATCCATGAACACTGAAGCTTTCTTT. It is translated as CASSYSGSMNTEAFF.

The chain links TRBV18 to TRBJ2-7; D may match TRBD1 or TRBD2 (5 bases each). Germline values: CDR1 KGHSH, CDR2 LQKENI. Trimming pared 6 bases from V and 2 bases from J, leaving 17 bases between. The CDR3 has 15 amino acids. The CDR3 loop is CASSRRSGTPYEQYF. CDR3 nucleotides: TGTGCCAGCTCCCGCCGTTCAGGGACCCCCTACGAGCAGTACTTC.

This clonotype was found many times. The chain employs TRBV20-1 and TRBJ2-1; 9 nucleotides match TRBD2. Germline V gene lookup returns CDR1 DFQATT and CDR2 SNEGSKA (reference sequence). The V segment lost 5 bases and the J segment 4 bases; nucleotides outside the gene matches: 9. This CDR3 is built from 15 residues. CDR3 region: CSADPPSGAYNEQFF. CDR3 in DNA: TGCAGTGCTGACCCCCCTAGCGGGGCTTACAATGAGCAGTTCTTC.